The entry that follows covers one T cell receptor (beta chain) sequence. In the original analysis: Reference gene primer amplification in the assay estimated nucleated cell counts. Repertoires were generated with immunoSEQ multiplex PCR, while TCRdb's copy carries only in-frame clones and drops some. The V and J calls and the clone size are those of that table, but D and trimming were determined from the DNA. The data show approximately 250,000 clones, with 83% seen just once and roughly 5.5% held by the top ten. This entry is derived from a study of blood T cell repertoires in COVID-19. Turning to the study itself: The samples span acute and convalescent COVID-19 from the United States, Italy and Spain. The cDNA or gDNA used as material had been derived from T cells, B-cell-depleted T cells, or PBMCs.

The CDR3 extends over 11 amino acids. Between the trimmed V and J ends, which lost 3 bases and 6 bases, there was a span of 3 bases. Germline assignment: CDR1 KGHDR and CDR2 SFDVKD. V is TRBV24-1 and J is TRBJ2-3; D unresolved. The sequenced sample consisted of peripheral blood. The TCR was taken from a human donor in a cohort sampled during active COVID-19. CDR3 nucleotides: TGTGCCACCAGTGATCTCGATACGCAGTATTTT. Its translation is CATSDLDTQYF.